The clone carrying this TCR beta chain was observed many times. What it binds is not known. CDR1 is WSHSY, CDR2 SAAADI, per germline. V dropped 10 bases and J dropped 8; count of bases not matched to a gene: 11. The CDR3 is made up of 13 amino acids. Time point in this sample: patch test 1, 2 weeks after DPC sensitization. Treatment meaning: therapeutic diphenylcyclopropenone sensitization with weekly scalp DPC. This entry comes from a study of human T cells and chemical hapten exposure. Overall study: Sensitization used 2% DPC on around 2 cm by around 2 cm upper inner arm skin.

General study findings and limits: Expanded TCRs were compared with controls, and the expanded TCRs formed significantly more large CDR3 similarity clusters.

Unique molecular identifiers were attached to individual cDNA molecules within the library. Original analysis: Sample-level TCR yields exhibited a median of around 100,000, with a range of 23,224 to 690,600. TCRdb re-derived calls from the RACE reads in MiXCR, one entry per CDR3 protein. The V and J calls come from TCRdb's annotation, not from the publication. The table records 380,000 or so distinct CDR3 sequences, more than 4.5% of them present only once. This chain joins TRBV10-2 and TRBJ2-1, with 7 bases fitting TRBD2. The origin of this receptor is a woman in her 50s with alopecia areata. Some clones in this sample may be carry-over from other donors' samples. Sequencing used whole blood, obtained in connection with sensitization to the hapten diphenylcyclopropenone (DPC). The CDR3 nucleotides are TGCGCCACTACTCCCGGGACTATCGATGAGCAGTTCTTC. Its protein product is CATTPGTIDEQFF.